These 2 T cell receptor beta chains came from one sample sequenced in a study of CD8 T cells in ankylosing spondylitis. Study-level points and caveats: Roughly 8 highly homologous variants made up a TCR beta motif that seemed to typify ankylosing spondylitis blood.

These receptors have no known antigen. TCRdb passed the 5' RACE reads through MiXCR, listing each CDR3 protein once. The data contain about 390,000 distinct CDR3 sequences, under 25% of them seen just once; the ten biggest clones take up approximately 15%. The sequenced material came from blood, either unsorted or a sorted T cell fraction (not recorded which). The receptors were gathered from a male donor with ankylosing spondylitis.

The table lists this clonotype with many counts. The chain carries TRBV29-1 and TRBJ1-1, with no clear D. V was pared by 6 bases and J by 3 bases, with 14 bases between. CDR1 SQVTM and CDR2 ANQGSEA come from the germline V gene. CDR3 length: 13 residues. CDR3 in amino acids: CSVMTYWDTEAFF. The CDR3 DNA reads TGCAGCGTCATGACCTACTGGGACACTGAAGCTTTCTTT.

This clonotype turned up a few times. The chain recombines TRBV3-1 with TRBJ2-5; 8 bases agree with TRBD1. The CDR3 is made up of 15 amino acids. Germline assignment: CDR1 LGHDT and CDR2 YNNKEL (reference sequence). The V and J ends lost 4 bases and 4 bases, in that order; junction bases with no gene match: 8. This chain's CDR3 is CASSLRTGTLETQYF. The CDR3, as DNA: TGTGCCAGCAGCCTACGGACAGGGACCCTAGAGACCCAGTACTTC.